These 11 T cell receptor beta chains originate from one sample sequenced in a study of PD-1 blockade in mismatch repair-deficient tumors. Only in-frame clones appear in the TCRdb table, and some are missing; sequencing was by immunoSEQ multiplex PCR. Counted here are approximately 25,000 clones, 75% to 85% occurring once; the ten biggest clones make up roughly a fifth. The specimen comprised peripheral blood, sampled 12 weeks after starting pembrolizumab. The origin of the receptors is an adult with mismatch repair-deficient cancer.

This clone appeared once. The chain links TRBV10-3 to TRBJ2-7; D is possibly TRBD1 (5 bases). Per the germline V gene, CDR1 is ENHRY and CDR2 is SYGVKD. The CDR3 sequence is 12 residues long. V lost 10 bases, J lost 2 bases, and 12 bases lay in between. Here the CDR3 reads CATGHETYEQYF. The DNA for the CDR3 is TGTGCCACCGGACACGAGACCTACGAGCAGTACTTC.

The rearrangement uses TRBV27 and TRBJ2-1; 8 bases agree with TRBD2. This CDR3 has 16 residues. J lost 5 bases, V lost 4 bases, and 10 bases had no gene match. Germline values: CDR1 MNHEY, CDR2 SMNVEV (reference sequence). The CDR3 DNA sequence: TGTGCCAGCAGTTCCGGGGGACTAGTGGTAGACAATGAGCAGTTCTTC. Translating it yields CASSSGGLVVDNEQFF.

V usage is TRBV6-1 and J usage is TRBJ1-5, with D perhaps matching TRBD1 (5 bases). Germline lookup yields CDR1 MNHNS and CDR2 SASEGT. V lost 5 bases to trimming and J lost 2 bases, with 13 bases between them. This CDR3 is 15 amino acids long. In DNA, the CDR3 is TGTGCCAGCAGTCTTGGACACTTGCGCAATCAGCCCCAGCATTTT. This gives the protein CASSLGHLRNQPQHF.

This rearrangement joins TRBV5-4 to TRBJ1-1, with a weak D call TRBD1 (6 bases). This CDR3 comprises 15 residues. The V end was cut by 3 bases, the J end by 0 bases, with 12 bases between. The germline CDR1 and CDR2 sequences are SGHNT and YYREEE (reference sequence). CDR3 region: CASSSGGHMNTEAFF. In nucleotides, the CDR3 is TGTGCCAGCAGCTCGGGGGGACACATGAACACTGAAGCTTTCTTT.

The chain couples TRBV4-3 to TRBJ2-1; no clear D. Between the trimmed V and J ends, which lost 0 bases and 7 bases, there was a span of 7 bases. The CDR3 runs to 13 residues. Germline values: CDR1 LGHNA, CDR2 YSLEER. The CDR3 nucleotides read TGCGCCAGCAGCCAAGAAGGTGCGAATGAGCAGTTCTTC. Protein product: CASSQEGANEQFF.

This clone has a single count. The V call is TRBV5-5, the J call TRBJ2-7, with TRBD1 matching over 9 bases. This CDR3 comprises 15 residues. Per germline, CDR1 SGHKS and CDR2 YYEKEE (reference sequence). The ends lost 4 bases at V and 0 bases at J; junction bases unmatched: 5. The CDR3 here is CASSDGTGTSYEQYF. CDR3 nucleotide sequence: TGTGCCAGCAGCGACGGGACAGGGACCTCCTACGAGCAGTACTTC.

This chain links TRBV12-5 with TRBJ1-2, with D uncertain. In germline, CDR1 is LGHNT, CDR2 FRNRAP. With 7 bases removed from V and 3 bases from J, the gap between germline ends came to 9 bases. This CDR3 is built from 12 residues. CDR3 nucleotide sequence: TGTGCTAGTGCTGCCCCCTACTATGGCTACACCTTC. Encoded protein: CASAAPYYGYTF.

This chain joins TRBV6-5 and TRBJ2-7; no clear D. This CDR3 contains 14 residues. Germline V gene lookup returns CDR1 MNHEY and CDR2 SVGAGI. V gave up 4 bases and J gave up 3 bases, with 13 bases separating them. The CDR3 coding sequence is TGTGCCAGCAGTTCCCAGGAATCCAACTACGAGCAGTACTTC. Protein product: CASSSQESNYEQYF.

The chain is built from TRBV11-2 and TRBJ1-2; 8 bases are a match to TRBD1. V shed 6 bases, J shed 6 bases, and the junction held 9 bases outside the gene matches. Per the germline V gene, CDR1 is SGHAT and CDR2 is FQNNGV. The CDR3 totals 14 residues. The CDR3 DNA sequence: TGTGCCAGCAGAGACAGGGGTATTGGGGATGGCTACACCTTC. Its protein is CASRDRGIGDGYTF.

This sequence joins TRBV9 and TRBJ1-3, with D perhaps matching TRBD1 (6 bases). The CDR3 is 14 residues long. Trimming pared 5 bases from V and 4 bases from J, leaving 13 bases between. Germline V CDR1 and CDR2: SGDLS, YYNGEE. The CDR3 loop reads CASREGTRGNTIYF. The CDR3, as DNA: TGTGCCAGCAGAGAAGGGACAAGAGGAAACACCATATATTTT.

This clone was seen only once. The chain joins TRBV6-5 to TRBJ2-1; the D is unclear. Germline V CDR1 and CDR2: MNHEY, SVGAGI. The V and J ends lost 5 bases and 10 bases respectively, with 15 bases between them. The CDR3 is 13 residues long. The CDR3 region has the DNA TGTGCCAGCAGTCAAAGCTTTCGTAGCGAGCAGTTCTTC. Its translation is CASSQSFRSEQFF.